A selection of T cell receptor beta chains follows, all from one sample in a study of vaccination and CD4 T cells after COVID-19. Which antigens these TCRs recognize remains unknown. TCRdb called the PCR reads again in MiXCR, with one record for every CDR3 protein. The sample includes under 20,000 distinct CDR3 sequences, roughly 56% seen only once; the top ten take 20% to 25%. The starting material was CD4+ T cells from blood, cultured in vitro, obtained about 7 months after SARS-CoV-2 vaccination. These receptors originate from a human donor who had recovered from COVID-19. CDR3s include the opening cysteine and the closing phenylalanine or tryptophan. Clone size is shown for a subset of rows, as once, few, many or a class of expanded clone.

v_call	clone_size	j_call	cdr3_aa
TRBV12-3/TRBV12-4	NA	TRBJ2-5	CASWRGDREETQYF
TRBV20-1	NA	TRBJ2-3	CSAIRAARTDTQYF
TRBV7-3	NA	TRBJ2-7	CASSKGPNYEQYF
TRBV2	NA	TRBJ1-6	CASSGDKLAPLHF
TRBV15	NA	TRBJ2-7	CATSKQGYPYEQYF
TRBV6-5	few	TRBJ2-7	CASSYSSTYKQEQYF
TRBV7-9	few	TRBJ2-7	CASTSAGLISYEQYF
TRBV7-8	NA	TRBJ2-5	CASSLWTSVRQETQYF
TRBV15	few	TRBJ2-3	CATSRSGGRDTQYF
TRBV12-3/TRBV12-4	medium-sized	TRBJ1-3	CASSLSPGNTIYF
TRBV20-1	few	TRBJ1-5	CSAPSRTGTGTQPQHF
TRBV5-4	NA	TRBJ1-1	CASSNRDLNTEAFF
TRBV12-3/TRBV12-4	NA	TRBJ2-7	CASSLRAASSYEQYF
TRBV11-2	few	TRBJ1-5	CASSLSGGNQPQHF
TRBV6-5	few	TRBJ2-3	CASSYSRGTDTQYF
TRBV7-7	NA	TRBJ2-7	CASSLRDRKSSYEQYF
TRBV15	few	TRBJ1-2	CATSRGQNYGYTF
TRBV20-1	few	TRBJ2-3	CSATARTGTYTDTQYF
TRBV19	few	TRBJ1-5	CASSTGTGVSNQPQHF
TRBV18	NA	TRBJ2-3	CASSPPGGGTDTQYF
TRBV6-1	NA	TRBJ1-5	CASSENNRRDNNQPQHF
TRBV28	NA	TRBJ1-1	CASSLGAAEAFF
TRBV7-2	few	TRBJ2-5	CASSPPHQYRGKAQYF
TRBV6-1	few	TRBJ1-1	CASSAALPQTNTEAFF
TRBV7-2	few	TRBJ2-7	CASSLQGGFDEQYF
TRBV24-1	NA	TRBJ2-1	CATQGTGPPNEQFF
TRBV5-4	NA	TRBJ1-6	CASSPGWGDNSPLHF
TRBV20-1	NA	TRBJ1-5	CSARDRLYNQPQHF
TRBV6-2/TRBV6-3	medium-sized	TRBJ2-1	CASNNGREQFF
TRBV19	few	TRBJ2-5	CASSIRQGGETQYF
TRBV10-3	NA	TRBJ1-1	CAISDRGDWEAFF
TRBV7-9	NA	TRBJ2-5	CASIPVGGETQYF
TRBV20-1	NA	TRBJ2-7	CSARDWASGRGEQYF
TRBV10-3	NA	TRBJ1-6	CAISEPPGKRDSPLHF
TRBV6-2/TRBV6-3	NA	TRBJ2-7	CASIDRISYEQYF
TRBV7-2	NA	TRBJ2-7	CASSSAGNSHEQYF
TRBV18	few	TRBJ2-5	CASSPTGTGGGQTQYF
TRBV7-6	NA	TRBJ2-1	CASSLGGYYNEQFF
TRBV20-1	NA	TRBJ1-6	CSARDRRTELLSPLHF
TRBV21-1	few	TRBJ2-5	CASSKGTGQETQYF
TRBV19	NA	TRBJ1-2	CASSSIDRGHGYTF
TRBV11-3	NA	TRBJ2-7	CASSLRDRDYEQYF
TRBV7-3	NA	TRBJ1-2	CASSETPNYGYTF
TRBV20-1	NA	TRBJ2-5	CSARIQGEETQYF
TRBV2	few	TRBJ1-2	CASSARGYGYTF
TRBV4-1	NA	TRBJ2-5	CASSQEFLVRTQYF